These T cell receptor beta chains were read from a single sample in a study of human T cells and chemical hapten exposure. TCRdb itself ran the RACE reads through MiXCR, one entry per CDR3 protein. This table holds around 74,000 distinct CDR3 sequences, more than 30% found once. The material was whole blood, obtained in connection with sensitization to the hapten diphenylcyclopropenone (DPC). Receptors were obtained from a man aged 40-50 years with alopecia areata. Some clones in this sample may be carry-over from other donors' samples. CDR3s include the opening cysteine and the closing phenylalanine or tryptophan. The D gene is left open where the match is weak. Clone sizes are given selectively: once, few, many, or a class where the clone is expanded.

CATSDLGGSSYNEQFF,TGTGCCACCAGTGATTTGGGGGGAAGCTCCTACAATGAGCAGTTCTTC,TRBJ2-1,TRBV24-1,medium-sized,.
CSVVVRTDTQYF,TGCAGCGTTGTAGTGCGCACAGATACGCAGTATTTT,TRBJ2-3,TRBV29-1,few,.
CASSFPGFWGTGELFF,TGTGCCAGCAGTTTTCCGGGTTTCTGGGGTACCGGGGAGCTGTTTTTT,TRBJ2-2,TRBV7-2,.,.
CASSFGYTEAFF,TGTGCCAGCAGTTTTGGCTACACTGAAGCTTTCTTT,TRBJ1-1,TRBV28,.,.
CASRWDAYMNTEAFF,TGTGCCAGCAGGTGGGACGCCTACATGAACACTGAAGCTTTCTTT,TRBJ1-1,TRBV7-9,.,.
CASSYSGGGMAFF,TGTGCCAGCAGTTACTCCGGCGGGGGGATGGCTTTCTTT,TRBJ1-1,TRBV6-5,few,.
CASSLKGRAYEQYF,TGCGCCAGCAGCTTAAAGGGACGGGCCTACGAGCAGTACTTC,TRBJ2-7,TRBV5-1,.,.
CASSFSFSGNTIYF,TGTGCCAGCAGCTTCTCTTTCTCTGGAAACACCATATATTTT,TRBJ1-3,TRBV5-6,.,.
CASSETVNTEAFF,TGTGCCAGCAGCGAGACGGTGAACACTGAAGCTTTCTTT,TRBJ1-1,TRBV7-3,.,.
CASSSPGLKPEAFF,TGTGCCAGCAGTTCGCCAGGGCTGAAGCCTGAAGCTTTCTTT,TRBJ1-1,TRBV28,.,.
CSASQSPAGRAHEQYF,TGCAGTGCTAGCCAAAGCCCGGCCGGTCGAGCCCACGAGCAGTACTTC,TRBJ2-7,TRBV20-1,medium-sized,.
CASSGDTEAFF,TGTGCCAGCTCAGGAGACACTGAAGCTTTCTTT,TRBJ1-1,TRBV18,.,.
CAWSQGRGGNEQFF,TGTGCCTGGAGCCAAGGCAGGGGCGGCAATGAGCAGTTCTTC,TRBJ2-1,TRBV30,.,.
CASSRTDGDEKLFF,TGTGCCAGCAGCCGGACAGACGGGGATGAAAAACTGTTTTTT,TRBJ1-4,TRBV3-1,.,.
CASSRPPASRAGANVLTF,TGTGCCAGCAGCCGGCCACCAGCTTCCAGGGCTGGGGCCAACGTCCTGACTTTC,TRBJ2-6,TRBV5-6,.,.
CASSFYMVPEAFF,TGTGCCAGCAGTTTCTATATGGTCCCTGAAGCTTTCTTT,TRBJ1-1,TRBV28,.,.
CASRLHGEGSNQPQHF,TGTGCCAGTAGACTCCATGGCGAGGGGAGCAATCAGCCCCAGCATTTT,TRBJ1-5,TRBV12-3/TRBV12-4,few,.
CSVGPGTYEQYF,TGCAGCGTTGGACCCGGGACCTACGAGCAGTACTTC,TRBJ2-7,TRBV29-1,few,.
CASSSQGAGTNTEAFF,TGTGCCAGCAGTTCTCAGGGGGCTGGCACGAACACTGAAGCTTTCTTT,TRBJ1-1,TRBV28,few,TRBD1
CASSLVGTGAGGANVLTF,TGTGCCAGCAGCTTGGTCGGGACAGGGGCTGGAGGGGCCAACGTCCTGACTTTC,TRBJ2-6,TRBV5-5,.,TRBD1
CASSLFGAGPNQPQHF,TGTGCCAGCAGTTTATTTGGAGCAGGGCCTAATCAGCCCCAGCATTTT,TRBJ1-5,TRBV12-3/TRBV12-4,.,.
CATRTGPAGANVLTF,TGCGCCACCAGGACAGGTCCCGCTGGGGCCAACGTCCTGACTTTC,TRBJ2-6,TRBV5-1,few,TRBD1